A single sample is the source of the 24 T cell receptor beta chains below, sequenced in a study of blood T cell repertoires in COVID-19. Clones were sequenced by immunoSEQ multiplex PCR, and TCRdb holds only the in-frame ones, with some missing. The table lists around 150,000 clones, about 90% of them singletons. The specimen sequenced was peripheral blood. These receptors were taken from a woman aged 60-75 years with active or convalescent COVID-19.

This clone came up once. The CDR3 DNA reads TGTGCCAGCAGCAACAAGTTCTCTGGGGCCAACGTCCTGACTTTC. As protein: CASSNKFSGANVLTF. This chain connects TRBV7-2 to TRBJ2-6; D unresolved. CDR3 length: 15 residues. V was clipped by 5 bases and J by 0 bases, with 8 bases between them. CDR1 is SGHTA and CDR2 is FQGNSA in the germline V gene.

This clone was seen only once. The V call is TRBV7-2, the J call TRBJ2-3; 9 nucleotides align to TRBD2. The germline V gene encodes CDR1 SGHTA and CDR2 FQGNSA. The V and J ends lost 1 base and 3 bases, in that order; junction bases with no gene match: 2. The CDR3 consists of 15 residues. The CDR3 loop reads CASSLDSGGTDTQYF. In DNA, the CDR3 is TGTGCCAGCAGCTTAGATAGCGGGGGTACAGATACGCAGTATTTT.

The V call is TRBV30, the J call TRBJ1-2, with TRBD1 as a possible D gene (5 bases). Trimming left V 1 base short and J 4 bases short, with 10 bases between. This CDR3 has 13 amino acids. Germline lookup yields CDR1 GTSNPN and CDR2 SVGIG (reference sequence). CDR3 nucleotide sequence: TGTGCCTGGAGTGACGCAGGGTTCTATGGCTACACCTTC. Amino acid sequence: CAWSDAGFYGYTF.

V is TRBV5-5 and J is TRBJ1-5; 8 bases are a match to TRBD1. This CDR3 is 16 amino acids long. The V and J ends lost 4 bases and 2 bases, in that order; junction bases with no gene match: 8. The germline CDR1 and CDR2 sequences are SGHKS and YYEKEE (reference sequence). CDR3 protein: CASSRTGMGGNQPQHF. For the CDR3, the DNA is TGTGCCAGCAGCAGGACAGGGATGGGGGGCAATCAGCCCCAGCATTTT.

This rearrangement joins TRBV9 to TRBJ2-1, with 10 bases that match TRBD2. This CDR3 spans 14 amino acids. CDR1 SGDLS and CDR2 YYNGEE come from the germline V gene. Trimming at V came to 4 bases and at J to 8 bases, leaving 6 bases not matched to a gene. This CDR3 reads CASSSAGGRDEQFF. The DNA for the CDR3 is TGTGCCAGCAGCTCAGCGGGGGGGCGGGATGAGCAGTTCTTC.

This clone was observed a handful of times. The chain combines TRBV18 with TRBJ1-3, with 8 nucleotides matching TRBD1. This CDR3 has 15 amino acids. The J segment lost 2 bases and the V segment lost 3 bases, leaving 3 bases of the junction unmatched. Germline V gives CDR1 KGHSH, CDR2 LQKENI. The CDR3 protein is CASSPLTGAGNTIYF. DNA of the CDR3: TGTGCCAGCTCACCTCTGACAGGGGCTGGAAACACCATATATTTT. The whole variable domain, filled in from reference TRBV18 and TRBJ1-3, reads NAGVMQNPRHLVRRRGQEARLRCSPMKGHSHVYWYRQLPEEGLKFMVYLQKENIIDESGMPKERFSAEFPKEGPSILRIQQVVRGDSAAYFCASSPLTGAGNTIYFGEGSWLTVV.

A word on this clone: Germline is not matched at one junction end, which may reflect a read error. The V and J genes are TRBV5-1 and TRBJ2-7; 7 nucleotides line up with TRBD1. CDR3 size: 15 residues. Per germline, CDR1 SGHRS and CDR2 YFSETQ. The CDR3: CASSLGTADSYEQYF. The CDR3 nucleotides are TGCGCCAGCAGTTTGGGGACAGCAGATTCCTACGAGCAGTACTTC.

This chain links TRBV10-3 with TRBJ1-1, with TRBD1 as a possible D gene (5 bases). V was clipped by 6 bases and J by 1 base, with 9 bases between them. CDR1 and CDR2 from the germline V gene are ENHRY and SYGVKD. The length of the CDR3 is 13 residues. CDR3 in DNA: TGTGCCATCAGCCAGGACACGAACACTGAAGCTTTCTTT. This codes for CAISQDTNTEAFF.

The CDR3 here is CASSQGQGQNSPLHF. The CDR3 nucleotides read TGCGCCAGCAGCCAAGGGCAGGGTCAAAATTCACCCCTCCACTTT. The chain joins TRBV4-1 to TRBJ1-6; TRBD1 might be the D (5 bases). The CDR3 covers 15 residues. V shed 1 base and J shed 7 bases, with 11 bases lying between them. The germline gives CDR1 MGHRA, CDR2 YSYEKL.

The V gene is TRBV18, the J gene TRBJ1-4, with TRBD1 as a possible D gene (5 bases). CDR1 and CDR2 (germline): KGHSH, LQKENI. This CDR3 has 17 residues. Trimming left V 2 bases short and J 0 bases short, with 13 bases between. This CDR3 is CASSPVPGRTTNEKLFF. In nucleotides, the CDR3 is TGTGCCAGCTCACCAGTCCCAGGGCGAACAACTAATGAAAAACTGTTTTTT.

The chain couples TRBV10-3 to TRBJ2-7, with a possible D match to TRBD2 (6 bases). Trimming removed 6 bases from V and 3 bases from J, with 15 bases in between. CDR1 is ENHRY, CDR2 SYGVKD, per germline. CDR3 length: 14 amino acids. The CDR3 protein is CAIRESGTGYEQYF. The CDR3 DNA sequence: TGTGCCATCAGAGAATCCGGGACTGGCTACGAGCAGTACTTC.

The rearrangement joins TRBV10-3 to TRBJ2-3, with 8 bases matching TRBD1. This CDR3 has 16 residues. Germline V lookup: CDR1 ENHRY, CDR2 SYGVKD. J was trimmed by 4 bases and V by 5 bases; bases with no gene match: 11. As DNA, the CDR3 is TGTGCCATCAGTCCCACTAACGGACAGGGAGCAGATACGCAGTATTTT. This gives the protein CAISPTNGQGADTQYF.

The chain recombines TRBV29-1 with TRBJ2-2, with D possibly TRBD2 on 5 matching bases. The CDR3 consists of 13 residues. V was shortened by 6 bases and J by 8 bases, with 16 bases between the two germline ends. Germline CDR1 and CDR2: SQVTM and ANQGSEA. The chain's CDR3 is CSVPKTRGGELFF. The CDR3 nucleotides read TGCAGCGTCCCCAAAACACGGGGTGGGGAGCTGTTTTTT.

V gene TRBV18 combines with J gene TRBJ2-7, with 7 nucleotides matching TRBD1. The CDR3 length is 14 residues. Germline V gene data show CDR1 as KGHSH and CDR2 as LQKENI. Trimming cost V 2 bases and J 3 bases; bases outside gene matches: 4. The CDR3 DNA sequence: TGTGCCAGCTCACCAGGGACAGAGATCTACGAGCAGTACTTC. Translation gives CASSPGTEIYEQYF.

The CDR3 protein is CASTYGGSSGANVLTF. CDR3 DNA: TGTGCCAGCACATATGGCGGCAGCTCTGGGGCCAACGTCCTGACTTTC. The chain has TRBV3-1 (or the pseudogene TRBV3-2) and TRBJ2-6; D unresolved. Germline CDR1 is LGHDT and CDR2 is YNNKEL (reference sequence). The V end lost 7 bases, the J end lost 0 bases, and 13 bases lay between the germline ends. This CDR3 spans 16 amino acids.

This clone was observed once. The chain carries TRBV13 and TRBJ1-1; 8 bases are shared with TRBD1. CDR3 size: 15 residues. V lost 5 bases to trimming and J lost 0 bases; unmatched junction nucleotides: 5. Germline assignment: CDR1 PRHDT and CDR2 FYEKMQ (reference sequence). This chain's CDR3 is CASSPADRVNTEAFF. CDR3 in DNA: TGTGCCAGCAGCCCCGCGGACAGGGTGAACACTGAAGCTTTCTTT.

The chain combines TRBV24-1 with TRBJ1-1, with D unresolved. The V gene's germline CDR1 is KGHDR and CDR2 SFDVKD. The V end was cut by 9 bases, the J end by 0 bases, with 25 bases between. There are 18 residues in the CDR3. CDR3 sequence (DNA): TGTGCCACCCCTTTAGGCGGGCAGTTACACGCCCTGAACACTGAAGCTTTCTTT. This codes for CATPLGGQLHALNTEAFF.

The chain is built from TRBV6-2 or TRBV6-3 and TRBJ2-7, with D possibly TRBD2 on 5 matching bases. Germline CDR1 and CDR2: MNHEY and SVGEGT. Deletions cut 4 bases from V and 3 bases from J, with 13 bases between. CDR3 length equals 14 residues. The CDR3: CASSLVSGYYEQYF. CDR3 DNA sequence: TGTGCCAGCAGTTTGGTGAGCGGCTACTACGAGCAGTACTTC.

The chain is built from TRBV5-8 and TRBJ1-2; no firm D call. V was trimmed by 1 base and J by 6 bases, leaving 13 bases between them. Germline V gene sequence: CDR1 SGHTS, CDR2 YDEGEE. This CDR3 has 14 residues. Here the CDR3 reads CASSLTPILNGYTF. In DNA, the CDR3 is TGTGCCAGCAGCTTGACTCCCATTCTTAATGGCTACACCTTC.

The chain uses TRBV7-2 and TRBJ2-5; no reliable D call. Germline assignment: CDR1 SGHTA and CDR2 FQGNSA. This CDR3 has 16 amino acids. V was shortened by 1 base and J by 5 bases, with 17 bases between the two germline ends. CDR3 sequence: CASSLGLLGGVETQYF. CDR3 nucleotide sequence: TGTGCCAGCAGCTTAGGACTTCTCGGTGGTGTCGAGACCCAGTACTTC.

The chain recombines TRBV18 with TRBJ1-2, with 8 positions matching TRBD1. Trimming cost V 0 bases and J 1 base; bases outside gene matches: 7. Germline lookup yields CDR1 KGHSH and CDR2 LQKENI. The CDR3 consists of 17 residues. The CDR3 coding sequence is TGTGCCAGCTCACCACCGGCTTCAGGGGGCGGTAACTATGGCTACACCTTC. It is translated as CASSPPASGGGNYGYTF.

The V call is TRBV4-1, the J call TRBJ2-3, with a weak D call TRBD1 (5 bases). CDR3 length: 14 residues. V lost 8 bases and J 6 bases, leaving 18 bases between the germline ends. Germline V gene sequence: CDR1 MGHRA, CDR2 YSYEKL. This CDR3 reads CASSPGAGLDTQYF. CDR3 sequence (DNA): TGCGCCAGCTCCCCTGGTGCAGGGCTTGATACGCAGTATTTT.

This clone appeared a single time. The V call is TRBV19, the J call TRBJ2-3, with D tentatively TRBD1 (6 bases). There are 15 residues in the CDR3. Germline-derived CDR1 and CDR2 are LNHDA and SQIVND (reference sequence). Trimming stripped 4 bases from V and 5 bases from J, with 16 bases between. The CDR3 DNA sequence: TGTGCCAGTAGTAAAACAGGGTTTATAGGAGATACGCAGTATTTT. It encodes CASSKTGFIGDTQYF.

This chain uses TRBV7-8 with TRBJ1-5; a possible D gene is TRBD1 (5 bases). CDR1 is SGHVS and CDR2 is FQNEAQ in the germline V gene. Trimming took 4 bases from V and 2 from J, leaving 12 bases between them. CDR3 size: 15 residues. The CDR3, as DNA: TGTGCCAGCAGCTCCGAAAGGGGTGGCAATCAGCCCCAGCATTTT. Its protein is CASSSERGGNQPQHF.